This TCR beta chain was captured in a study of blood T cell repertoires in COVID-19 (dated by TCRdb to the early 2020s). As for the study more broadly: Samples covering the acute and convalescent phases of COVID-19 were provided by collaborators in the United States, Italy and Spain. The material from the prospective study consisted of cDNA or gDNA derived from T cells, B-cell-depleted T cells, or PBMCs. Subjects who had been exposed to COVID-19, were actively infected with it, or had recovered from it provided the deeply sampled blood TCRbeta repertoires that made up the dataset. A freely available public database, intended as a resource for researchers studying the immune response to SARS-CoV-2, is where the repertoires were released. The samples were drawn from the first 160 participants of the ongoing ImmuneRACE study and from about 1,200 subjects provided by 6 global collaborators. A de-identified subject ID, COVID-19 status, age in years and sex were almost always included in the sample metadata. Where HLA class I and class II types were available, the types were taken from metadata supplied by the sample provider, not from assay-based typing. General study outcomes and caveats: How much clinical and demographic metadata was included differed by source and by participant, and the metadata was provided uncurated.

Collaborating institutions collected whole blood in K2EDTA tubes following their own protocols. For TCRbeta analysis, collaborators shipped samples in one of three forms: frozen whole blood, isolated PBMCs, or DNA extracted from either of those sample types. As concerns this clone: Its recognized antigen is unknown. Qualities for individual bases were not recorded, and no much larger clone is one base off.

There are 16 amino acids in the CDR3, from cysteine to phenylalanine inclusive. Only the CDR3 region is kept as DNA, spanning 48 bases read in frame from base 1. Per the germline V gene, SNHLY is the CDR1 and FYNNEI is the CDR2. For this chain, trimming is 6 bases at the V end and 5 bases at the J end, and the number of junction bases without a gene match is 11. TCRbeta CDR3 regions were amplified from genomic DNA using the immunoSEQ Assay, a bias-controlled multiplex PCR. The published analysis was carried out like this. The number of nucleated cells in each sample was estimated from the amplification of reference gene primers within the assay. Sequence reads were collapsed and filtered to measure the absolute abundance of every unique TCRbeta CDR3 rearrangement. Productive Simpson clonality was computed per sample as the square root of Simpson's diversity index over productive rearrangements. The clones in this table, taken by TCRdb from immuneACCESS, are in-frame only. Not every clone is retained; where verified, under half of the shortfall comes from an unresolved V gene, and the cause of the rest is unknown. D and trimming were read from the DNA, whereas the V and J calls and clone size are those reported in that table. The sample contains 200,000 to 250,000 clones, approximately 83% of them found a single time. Around 7% of the sample comes from the top ten.

The material sequenced was peripheral blood. The chain was built from TRBV2 and TRBJ1-4; TRBD1 agrees with 8 junctional bases. This clonotype was sampled from a woman in her forties or fifties with acute or convalescent COVID-19. Here the CDR3 is given as CASSQDAGQANEKLFF. The DNA reads TGTGCCAGCAGCCAGGATGCGGGACAGGCCAATGAAAAACTGTTTTTT.